The TCR beta chain described here comes from a study of CD8 T cells in ankylosing spondylitis. Quantitative barcoded 5'-RACE was used to prepare TCR beta libraries. TCRdb used MiXCR to reprocess the 5' RACE reads, holding one entry per CDR3 protein. The sample includes about 220,000 distinct CDR3 sequences, approximately 7.4% of them seen just once. General study results and limits: The study looked at matched synovial fluid samples from ankylosing spondylitis patients. Disease-linked clones were reported to be significantly enriched there. Blood of patients with ankylosing spondylitis appeared to be characterized by a TCR beta motif of eight highly homologous variants.

This clonotype was seen ten or more times. The antigen is unknown. This CDR3 is built from 13 residues. Germline lookup yields CDR1 MNHEY and CDR2 SMNVEV (reference sequence). V lost 5 bases and J lost 5, with 10 bases in between. The TCR sequence derives from a male donor with ankylosing spondylitis. The specimen sequenced was blood, either unsorted or a sorted T cell fraction (not recorded which). This chain connects TRBV27 to TRBJ1-5, with D possibly being TRBD1 (6 bases). The chain's CDR3 is CASSREGDQPQHF. The CDR3 DNA reads TGTGCCAGCAGTAGAGAGGGGGATCAGCCCCAGCATTTT.